The clone carrying this TCR beta chain turned up a few times. As yet, its antigen is unknown. This CDR3 has 17 amino acids. J gave up 3 bases and V 6 bases, and 12 bases lay outside the gene matches. This entry comes from a study of identical twins. Whole-study findings and limits: Low generation-probability sequences were in excess among twin-shared out-of-frame alpha sequences. Fewer insertions characterized abundant cord blood beta clonotypes, whereas memory repertoires showed none. Findings came from cross-sectional statistics, without long-term follow-up of donors.

It was template switching that added a universal primer site, and there were unique molecular identifiers on the cDNA. TCRdb passed the 5' RACE reads through MiXCR, listing each CDR3 protein once. The sample yields fewer than 800,000 distinct CDR3 sequences, 7.1% seen once. The same sample was also studied in work on yellow fever vaccine responses in identical twins.

This TCR derives from a woman between 18 and 30 years old in good health. Material: PBMCs. This chain connects TRBV12-3 or TRBV12-4 to TRBJ2-1; 9 bases fit TRBD2. CDR3 sequence reads: CASSSSGGRGFYNEQFF. CDR3 nucleotide sequence: TGTGCCAGCAGCTCCAGTGGCGGGAGGGGGTTCTACAATGAGCAGTTCTTC.